The 22 T cell receptor beta chains presented below share a single source sample, sequenced in a study of blood T cell repertoires in COVID-19. Some clones are missing from TCRdb's copy, which holds only in-frame ones; the method was immunoSEQ multiplex PCR. The sample has approximately 160,000 clones, around 80% seen once. Sample: PBMCs or T cells enriched from blood (not recorded which). The receptors were gathered from a man in his forties or fifties who had recovered from COVID-19.

The genes are TRBV6-2 or TRBV6-3 and TRBJ2-1; D remains unclear. Germline lookup yields CDR1 MNHEY and CDR2 SVGEGT. This CDR3 spans 11 amino acids. V lost 2 bases to trimming and J lost 9 bases, with 5 bases between them. The CDR3, as DNA: TGTGCCAGCAGTTACCAGGTTGAGCAGTTCTTC. Translating gives CASSYQVEQFF.

The rearrangement joins TRBV7-2 to TRBJ2-1, with D perhaps matching TRBD2 (5 bases). The CDR3 loop spans 14 amino acids. V lost 0 bases to trimming and J lost 10 bases, with 13 bases between them. CDR1 and CDR2 (germline): SGHTA, FQGNSA. CDR3: CASSLADGGYEQFF. The CDR3 region has the DNA TGTGCCAGCAGCTTAGCGGACGGAGGATACGAGCAGTTCTTC.

The V and J genes are TRBV5-1 and TRBJ1-3; 8 bases agree with TRBD1. CDR1 is SGHRS and CDR2 is YFSETQ in the germline V gene. The length of the CDR3 is 15 residues. V was pared by 0 bases and J by 4 bases, with 3 bases of the junction left unmatched. This CDR3 reads CASSLGDRGGNTIYF. Written as DNA, the CDR3 is TGCGCCAGCAGCTTGGGCGACAGGGGAGGAAACACCATATATTTT.

In this sample, this clone turned up a few times. The genes are TRBV9 and TRBJ1-2; D is perhaps TRBD1 (5 bases). The V and J ends lost 0 bases and 0 bases respectively, with 12 bases between them. In germline, CDR1 is SGDLS, CDR2 YYNGEE. The CDR3 consists of 16 residues. The CDR3 sequence: CASSVAGQGPNYGYTF. In DNA form, the CDR3 reads TGTGCCAGCAGCGTAGCCGGGCAGGGCCCTAACTATGGCTACACCTTC.

This clone appeared once. This sequence joins TRBV6-5 and TRBJ1-2, with 10 nucleotides matching TRBD1. CDR1 and CDR2 (germline): MNHEY, SVGAGI. V dropped 5 bases and J dropped 2; count of bases not matched to a gene: 2. This CDR3 is built from 14 residues. CDR3 sequence reads: CASSTGQGNYGYTF. CDR3 nucleotide sequence: TGTGCCAGCAGTACGGGACAGGGGAACTATGGCTACACCTTC.

The chain recombines TRBV19 with TRBJ1-1; tentative D call: TRBD1 (5 bases). The germline CDR1 and CDR2 sequences are LNHDA and SQIVND (reference sequence). The V end lost 6 bases, the J end lost 8 bases, and 10 bases lay between the germline ends. This CDR3 contains 11 residues. CDR3 region: CASRTATEAFF. The CDR3 DNA reads TGTGCCAGTAGGACAGCTACCGAAGCTTTCTTT.

This clone was counted a few times. The chain joins TRBV7-3 to TRBJ2-3, with 7 bases lining up with TRBD2. This CDR3 has 15 amino acids. J gave up 4 bases and V 2 bases, and 6 bases lay outside the gene matches. The V gene's germline CDR1 is SGHTA and CDR2 FQGTGA. CDR3 in amino acids: CASSLEAGEADTQYF. The DNA of the CDR3 is TGTGCCAGCAGCTTAGAGGCGGGGGAGGCAGATACGCAGTATTTT.

The J gene is TRBJ2-1, the V gene TRBV18; 7 positions match TRBD1. The length of the CDR3 is 17 residues. V was clipped by 6 bases and J by 0 bases; unmatched bases: 11. Per germline, CDR1 KGHSH and CDR2 LQKENI. The DNA for the CDR3 is TGTGCCAGCTCCCCCTCCGGGACAGTGAGCTCCTACAATGAGCAGTTCTTC. Amino acid sequence: CASSPSGTVSSYNEQFF.

The V call is TRBV4-2, the J call TRBJ1-5; no clear D. Germline V lookup: CDR1 LGHNA, CDR2 YNFKEQ. Deletions cut 1 base from V and 4 bases from J, with 11 bases between. The CDR3 is 15 residues long. Here the CDR3 reads CASSQVAGENQPQHF. The CDR3 nucleotides are TGTGCCAGCAGCCAAGTCGCAGGCGAGAATCAGCCCCAGCATTTT.

This clone came up once. V usage is TRBV2 and J usage is TRBJ2-1, with 7 nucleotides matching TRBD2. The CDR3 is 15 amino acids. V was pared by 6 bases and J by 15 bases, with 20 bases of the junction left unmatched. Germline V gene data show CDR1 as SNHLY and CDR2 as FYNNEI. The CDR3 bases are TGTGCCAGCAGGAGCGAGGAGGGCGGGGGTCCCCGTGGGTTCTTC. Residues: CASRSEEGGGPRGFF.

V gene TRBV5-6 combines with J gene TRBJ2-3, with TRBD1 matching 9 bases. CDR3 length: 13 amino acids. The junction had 3 bases not matched to a gene; V was cut back by 3 bases and J by 7 bases. CDR1 and CDR2 from the germline V gene are SGHDT and YYEEEE. Here the CDR3 reads CASSWTGANTQYF. The CDR3 DNA sequence: TGTGCCAGCAGCTGGACAGGGGCGAATACGCAGTATTTT.

This clone was seen a handful of times. The chain is built from TRBV11-1 and TRBJ2-2, with a possible D match to TRBD1 (6 bases). Germline V gene sequence: CDR1 SGHAT, CDR2 FQDESV (reference sequence). V lost 1 base to trimming and J lost 7 bases, with 10 bases between them. The CDR3 is 14 residues long. In DNA form, the CDR3 reads TGTGCCAGCAGCTTAGGACAGGATAACGGGGAGCTGTTTTTT. Translating it yields CASSLGQDNGELFF.

The chain employs TRBV6-1 and TRBJ2-7; 7 bases align to TRBD1. From germline, CDR1 is MNHNS and CDR2 SASEGT. The CDR3 is 16 amino acids. The ends lost 0 bases at V and 5 bases at J; junction bases unmatched: 10. The CDR3 sequence: CASSEAGRPGTDEQYV. DNA for the CDR3: TGTGCCAGCAGTGAAGCTGGACGGCCAGGGACAGACGAGCAGTACGTC.

This clone was counted once. The V and J genes are TRBV29-1 and TRBJ2-5, with D possibly matching TRBD2 (5 bases). The CDR3 has 12 residues. The V gene lost 5 bases and the J gene lost 7 bases, with 14 bases spanning the gap. Germline V lookup: CDR1 SQVTM, CDR2 ANQGSEA. Written as DNA, the CDR3 is TGCAGCGTTTCCGTCCCCGGAGGGACCCAGTACTTC. Its protein is CSVSVPGGTQYF. Supplemented by reference TRBV29-1 and TRBJ2-5, the full variable domain reads SAVISQKPSRDICQRGTSLTIQCQVDSQVTMMFWYRQQPGQSLTLIATANQGSEATYESGFVIDKFPISRPNLTFSTLTVSNMSPEDSSIYLCSVSVPGGTQYFGPGTRLLVL.

This clone has a single count. The rearrangement links TRBV5-5 to TRBJ2-5; 8 bases map to TRBD2. With 2 bases clipped from V and 3 bases from J, the junction kept 3 bases outside the gene matches. CDR3 length: 14 residues. The V gene's germline CDR1 is SGHKS and CDR2 YYEKEE (reference sequence). The chain's CDR3 is CASSFPRGEETQYF. CDR3 DNA sequence: TGTGCCAGCAGCTTCCCGCGGGGGGAAGAGACCCAGTACTTC.

The chain employs TRBV7-3 and TRBJ1-6, with 8 bases that match TRBD1. Germline loops: CDR1 SGHTA, CDR2 FQGTGA. The CDR3 extends over 14 amino acids. V lost 5 bases to trimming and J lost 9 bases; unmatched junction nucleotides: 6. The CDR3, as DNA: TGTGCCAGCAGCCAAGGACAGGGAGGTTCACCCCTCCACTTT. The encoded protein is CASSQGQGGSPLHF. Full variable domain (rest looked up from reference TRBV7-3 and TRBJ1-6): GAGVSQTPSNKVTEKGKYVELRCDPISGHTALYWYRQSLGQGPEFLIYFQGTGAADDSGLPNDRFFAVRPEGSVSTLKIQRTERGDSAVYLCASSQGQGGSPLHFGNGTRLTVT.

This clone was seen only once. This chain joins TRBV7-3 and TRBJ2-7, with a tentative D call TRBD2 (5 bases). V was clipped by 4 bases and J by 7 bases, with 14 bases between them. There are 13 residues in the CDR3. In germline, CDR1 is SGHTA, CDR2 FQGTGA. The CDR3 loop reads CASSSPGSEEQYF. CDR3 nucleotides: TGTGCCAGCAGCTCCCCGGGGTCGGAAGAGCAGTACTTC.

The chain joins TRBV6-5 to TRBJ1-5, with 9 bases matching TRBD1. The CDR3 is made up of 15 amino acids. V dropped 6 bases and J dropped 6; count of bases not matched to a gene: 9. The germline gives CDR1 MNHEY, CDR2 SVGAGI. CDR3 DNA sequence: TGTGCCAGCAGCACCACAGGGGGCGCGGGTCAGCCCCAGCATTTT. It specifies CASSTTGGAGQPQHF.

V usage is TRBV4-1 and J usage is TRBJ2-7, with D possibly matching TRBD2 (5 bases). Between the trimmed V and J ends, which lost 1 base and 4 bases, there was a span of 17 bases. Germline V gene lookup returns CDR1 MGHRA and CDR2 YSYEKL. The CDR3 has 16 amino acids. The CDR3, as DNA: TGCGCCAGCAGCCAAGCCTGGACTCCGAGTCCGTACGAGCAGTACTTC. Amino acid sequence: CASSQAWTPSPYEQYF.

This chain connects TRBV7-8 to TRBJ1-4; TRBD1 matches 9 bases. V was pared by 1 base and J by 7 bases, with 10 bases of the junction left unmatched. The CDR3 contains 17 residues. The germline CDR1 and CDR2 sequences are SGHVS and FQNEAQ. The CDR3 coding sequence is TGTGCCAGCAGCTTAGGAGTGCGAGGGACAGGGTCTGAAAAACTGTTTTTT. Translation gives CASSLGVRGTGSEKLFF.

The J gene is TRBJ2-1, the V gene TRBV5-1, with 9 bases identical to TRBD1. Germline trimming cut 7 bases from V and 2 bases from J; bases unmatched to any gene: 4. The CDR3 has 14 amino acids. Germline lookup yields CDR1 SGHRS and CDR2 YFSETQ. The CDR3 DNA follows: TGCGCCAGCGAGAGACAGGGGGCCTACAATGAGCAGTTCTTC. As protein: CASERQGAYNEQFF.

The rearrangement links TRBV28 to TRBJ2-7; 7 nucleotides align to TRBD1. Germline V lookup: CDR1 MDHEN, CDR2 SYDVKM. With 7 bases clipped from V and 4 bases from J, the junction kept 13 bases outside the gene matches. The CDR3 contains 15 residues. The CDR3 here is CASIPQVRGSYEQYF. The CDR3, as DNA: TGTGCCAGCATCCCCCAAGTCAGGGGGTCTTACGAGCAGTACTTC.